This T cell receptor (beta chain) originates from a study of T cells in women clearing cervical HPV infection. All donors had a single incident cervical HPV16 infection, not prevalent. This clone is medium-sized by frequency. Read data end 3 residues before the CDR3 end; the end is taken from the germline J gene. Produced via immunoSEQ multiplex PCR; TCRdb's table is partial and in-frame only. With tens of thousands of clones in the sample, the ten largest clones hold 3% to 4%. CDR3 size: 17 residues. Germline V gene sequence: CDR1 SGHTA, CDR2 FQGTGA. Deletions cut 6 bases from V and 2 bases from J, with 19 bases between.

This clonotype was sampled from a woman between 18 and 70 years old with a cervical HPV16 infection that either progressed to CIN3+ or cleared (not recorded which). Sequenced: blood buffy coat. The chain combines TRBV7-3 with TRBJ2-2; D possibly corresponds to TRBD1 (6 bases). The CDR3 protein is CASSHQQGGINTGELFF. Incomplete CDR3 DNA: TGTGCCAGCAGTCATCAACAAGGGGGTATTAACACCGGGGAG. Variable domain in full (rest from reference TRBV7-3 and TRBJ2-2): GAGVSQTPSNKVTEKGKYVELRCDPISGHTALYWYRQSLGQGPEFLIYFQGTGAADDSGLPNDRFFAVRPEGSVSTLKIQRTERGDSAVYLCASSHQQGGINTGELFFGEGSRLTVL.